This T cell receptor beta chain was identified in a study of T cell clonotyping in hematopoietic cell transplantation. Overall study findings and caveats: After transplant, recipient diversity fell while pathologically expanded clonotypes grew through day 180.

Here immunoSEQ multiplex PCR was the method, and the copy in TCRdb shows in-frame clones only, minus some. The table records 75,000 to 95,000 clones, about 95% of them present only once. With respect to this clone: Its antigen is undetermined.

Germline CDR1 and CDR2: LGHNA and YNFKEQ. The CDR3 loop spans 19 amino acids. The trim removed 1 base at V and 1 base at J, leaving 13 bases unmatched. Time point described: recipient sample about 28 days before transplant, after cytoreduction. V and J are TRBV4-2 and TRBJ2-7, with TRBD2 matching over 10 bases. Here the sequenced sample was peripheral blood mononuclear cells, taken before stem cell transplant. This receptor was identified in a woman aged 50 to 60 with acute myeloid leukemia. Some clones in this sample may be carry-over from other donors' samples. CDR3 region: CASSQVDVELAGFSYEQYF. For the CDR3, the DNA is TGTGCCAGCAGCCAAGTAGACGTGGAACTAGCGGGATTTTCCTACGAGCAGTACTTC.